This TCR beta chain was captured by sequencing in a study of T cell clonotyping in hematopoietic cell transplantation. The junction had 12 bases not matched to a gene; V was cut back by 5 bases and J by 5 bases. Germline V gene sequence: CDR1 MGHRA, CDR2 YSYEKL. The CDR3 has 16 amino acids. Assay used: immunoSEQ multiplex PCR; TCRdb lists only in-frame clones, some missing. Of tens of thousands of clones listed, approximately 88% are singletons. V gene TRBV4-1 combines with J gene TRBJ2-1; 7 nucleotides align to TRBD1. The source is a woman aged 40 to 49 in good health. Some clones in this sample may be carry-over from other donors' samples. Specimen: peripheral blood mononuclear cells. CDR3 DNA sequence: TGCGCCAGCAGCTTGACGTATGGGACAGAACACAATGAGCAGTTCTTC. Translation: CASSLTYGTEHNEQFF.